The 3 T cell receptor beta chains listed next were all sequenced from one sample in a study of OX40 agonist ivuxolimab in advanced cancers. Profiling relied on immunoSEQ multiplex PCR, and the TCRdb table lists in-frame clones only, not all of them. The data show tens of thousands of clones, more than 75% seen once. Specimen: CD4+ or CD8+ T cells sorted from blood, collected in a trial of the OX40 agonist ivuxolimab. The receptors were gathered from an adult with an advanced solid tumor such as melanoma, head and neck, liver or kidney cancer.

V and J are TRBV6-4 and TRBJ2-1, with TRBD2 identical over 13 bases. This CDR3 is 16 amino acids long. J gave up 10 bases and V 3 bases, and 9 bases lay outside the gene matches. Germline V gives CDR1 MRHNA, CDR2 SNTAGT. As DNA, the CDR3 is TGTGCCAGCAGTGATAAGACTAGCGGGAGGTTTTACGAGCAGTTCTTC. Amino acids: CASSDKTSGRFYEQFF.

This clone was counted a few times. This chain connects TRBV4-1 to TRBJ2-7; no firm D call. V was shortened by 4 bases and J by 7 bases, with 11 bases between the two germline ends. Looked up from germline, CDR1 is MGHRA and CDR2 is YSYEKL. This CDR3 contains 12 residues. The CDR3 protein is CASSPTGIEQYF. In DNA form, the CDR3 reads TGCGCCAGCAGCCCGACTGGTATTGAGCAGTACTTC.

CDR3 sequence: CASKGWFYEQYF. Here the CDR3 DNA reads TGTGCCAGCAAAGGATGGTTCTACGAGCAGTACTTC. The chain is built from TRBV2 and TRBJ2-7; D gene unclear. Per the germline V gene, CDR1 is SNHLY and CDR2 is FYNNEI. Trimming took 7 bases from V and 3 from J, leaving 10 bases between them. CDR3 length: 12 residues.